This note documents a single T cell receptor beta chain sequence. CD8+ and CD4+ T cells circulating in blood were sequenced for TCR beta. The sample originates from a study of CD8 T cells in Susac syndrome. V was trimmed by 0 bases and J by 3 bases, leaving 9 bases between them. CDR3 length equals 13 residues. Germline V gene data show CDR1 as DFQATT and CDR2 as SNEGSKA (reference sequence). Random hexamers were used to reverse transcribe the RNA input (roughly 0.5 to 1 ug). The method of amplification for TCR beta CDR3 was immunoSEQ multiplex PCR, covering 54 Vbeta and 13 Jbeta. In TCRdb, the immunoSEQ multiplex PCR reads were re-called with MiXCR into one record per CDR3 protein. The data hold 160,000 or so distinct CDR3 sequences, with around 94% observed a single time.

The sequencing sample was made of CD4+ T cells from PBMCs. The sequence came from a human donor with Susac syndrome. This chain uses TRBV20-1 with TRBJ2-7; D not certain. The CDR3 nucleotides read TGCAGTGCTAGAGATCCGGCAGGCTACGAGCAGTACTTC. Its translation is CSARDPAGYEQYF.